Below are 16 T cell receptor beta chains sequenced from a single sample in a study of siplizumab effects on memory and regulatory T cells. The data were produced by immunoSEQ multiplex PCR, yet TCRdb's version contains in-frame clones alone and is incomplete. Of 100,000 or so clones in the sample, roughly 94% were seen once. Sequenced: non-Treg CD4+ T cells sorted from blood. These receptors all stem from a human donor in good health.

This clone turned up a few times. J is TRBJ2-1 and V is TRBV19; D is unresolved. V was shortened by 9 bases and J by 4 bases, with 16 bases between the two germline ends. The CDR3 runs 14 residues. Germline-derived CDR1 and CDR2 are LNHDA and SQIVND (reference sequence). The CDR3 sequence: CASLSKGKYNEQFF. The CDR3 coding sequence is TGTGCCAGCCTTTCCAAAGGAAAGTACAATGAGCAGTTCTTC.

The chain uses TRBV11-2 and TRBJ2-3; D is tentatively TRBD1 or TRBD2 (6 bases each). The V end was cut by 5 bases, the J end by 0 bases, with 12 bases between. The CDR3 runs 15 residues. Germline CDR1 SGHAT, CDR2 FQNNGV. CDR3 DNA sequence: TGTGCCAGCAGCCCTGGGGGGCAGAGCACAGATACGCAGTATTTT. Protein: CASSPGGQSTDTQYF.

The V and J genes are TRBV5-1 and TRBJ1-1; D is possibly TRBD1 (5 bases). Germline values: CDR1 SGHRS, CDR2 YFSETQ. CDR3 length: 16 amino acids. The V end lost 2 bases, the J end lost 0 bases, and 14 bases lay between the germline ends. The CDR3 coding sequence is TGCGCCAGCAGCTTCCAGGGAGGTCCTCTGAACACTGAAGCTTTCTTT. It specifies CASSFQGGPLNTEAFF.

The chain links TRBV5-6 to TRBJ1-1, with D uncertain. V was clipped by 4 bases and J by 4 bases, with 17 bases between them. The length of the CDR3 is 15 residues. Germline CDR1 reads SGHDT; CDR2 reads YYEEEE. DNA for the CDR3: TGTGCCAGCAGCCCGTTAGCCAAAAGCGGCACTGAAGCTTTCTTT. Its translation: CASSPLAKSGTEAFF.

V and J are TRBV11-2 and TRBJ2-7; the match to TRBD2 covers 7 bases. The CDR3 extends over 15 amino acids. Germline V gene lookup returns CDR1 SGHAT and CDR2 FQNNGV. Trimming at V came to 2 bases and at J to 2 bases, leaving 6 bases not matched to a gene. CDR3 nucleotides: TGTGCCAGCAGCTTAAAGGCGGGAGCCCCCTACGAGCAGTACTTC. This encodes CASSLKAGAPYEQYF.

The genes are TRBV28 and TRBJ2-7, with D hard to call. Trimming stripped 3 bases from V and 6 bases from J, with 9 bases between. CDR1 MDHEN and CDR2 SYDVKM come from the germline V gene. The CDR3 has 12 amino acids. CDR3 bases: TGTGCCAGCAGTTTTAGTGGTTCCGAGCAGTACTTC. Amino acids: CASSFSGSEQYF.

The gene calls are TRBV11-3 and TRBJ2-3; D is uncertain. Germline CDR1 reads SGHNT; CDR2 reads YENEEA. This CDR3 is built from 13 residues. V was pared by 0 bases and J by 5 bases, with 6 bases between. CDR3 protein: CASSLDPGDTQYF. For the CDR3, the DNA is TGTGCCAGCAGCTTAGATCCGGGAGATACGCAGTATTTT.

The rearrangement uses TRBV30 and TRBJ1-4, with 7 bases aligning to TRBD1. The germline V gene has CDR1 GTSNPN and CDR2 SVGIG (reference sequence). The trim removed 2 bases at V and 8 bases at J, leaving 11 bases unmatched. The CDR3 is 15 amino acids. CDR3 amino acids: CAWSSQGGKREKLFF. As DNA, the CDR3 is TGTGCCTGGAGTAGTCAGGGGGGTAAACGGGAAAAACTGTTTTTT.

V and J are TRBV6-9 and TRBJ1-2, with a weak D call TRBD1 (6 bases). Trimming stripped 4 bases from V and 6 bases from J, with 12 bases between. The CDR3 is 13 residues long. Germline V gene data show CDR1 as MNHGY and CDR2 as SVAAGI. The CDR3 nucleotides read TGTGCCAGCAGTTCGTATCCAGGGGATGGCTACACCTTC. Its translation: CASSSYPGDGYTF.

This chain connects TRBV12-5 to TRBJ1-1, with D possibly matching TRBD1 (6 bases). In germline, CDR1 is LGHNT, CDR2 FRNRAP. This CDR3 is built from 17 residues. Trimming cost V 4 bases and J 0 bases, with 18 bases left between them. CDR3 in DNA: TGTGCTAGTGGTTCATATAACAACAGGGCTATGAACACTGAAGCTTTCTTT. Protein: CASGSYNNRAMNTEAFF.

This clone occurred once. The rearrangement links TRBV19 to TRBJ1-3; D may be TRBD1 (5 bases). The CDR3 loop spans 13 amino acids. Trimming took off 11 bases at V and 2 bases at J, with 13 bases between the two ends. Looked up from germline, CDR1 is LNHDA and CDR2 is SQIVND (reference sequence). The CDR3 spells CAGRANAGNTIYF. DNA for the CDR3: TGTGCCGGCAGGGCTAATGCTGGAAACACCATATATTTT. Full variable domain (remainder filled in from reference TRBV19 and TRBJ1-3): DGGITQSPKYLFRKEGQNVTLSCEQNLNHDAMYWYRQDPGQGLRLIYYSQIVNDFQKGDIAEGYSVSREKKESFPLTVTSAQKNPTAFYLCAGRANAGNTIYFGEGSWLTVV.

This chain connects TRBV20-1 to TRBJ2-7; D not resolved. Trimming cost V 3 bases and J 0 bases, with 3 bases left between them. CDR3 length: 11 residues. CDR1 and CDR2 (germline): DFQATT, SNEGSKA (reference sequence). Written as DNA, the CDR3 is TGCAGTGCTAGTGCCTCCTACGAGCAGTACTTC. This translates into CSASASYEQYF.

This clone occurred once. CDR3 DNA: TGTGCCAGCATTAATCCTGGGGACACTGAAGCTTTCTTT. This encodes CASINPGDTEAFF. The chain recombines TRBV28 with TRBJ1-1; unclear D gene. The CDR3 contains 13 residues. The V end was cut by 7 bases, the J end by 3 bases, with 12 bases between. The germline gives CDR1 MDHEN, CDR2 SYDVKM.

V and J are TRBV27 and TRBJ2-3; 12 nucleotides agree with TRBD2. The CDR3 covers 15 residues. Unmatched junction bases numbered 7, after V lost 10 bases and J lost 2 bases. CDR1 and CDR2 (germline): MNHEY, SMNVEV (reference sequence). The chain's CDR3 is CATSGLAGNTDTQYF. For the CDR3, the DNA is TGTGCCACCTCCGGACTAGCGGGAAACACAGATACGCAGTATTTT.

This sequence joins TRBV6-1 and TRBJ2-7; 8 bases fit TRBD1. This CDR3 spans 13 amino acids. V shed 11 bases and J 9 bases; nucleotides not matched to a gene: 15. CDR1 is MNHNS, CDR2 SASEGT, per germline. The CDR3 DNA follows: TGTGCCGGGTTGACAGGGGCGTCGGGTGGGCAGTACTTC. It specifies CAGLTGASGGQYF.

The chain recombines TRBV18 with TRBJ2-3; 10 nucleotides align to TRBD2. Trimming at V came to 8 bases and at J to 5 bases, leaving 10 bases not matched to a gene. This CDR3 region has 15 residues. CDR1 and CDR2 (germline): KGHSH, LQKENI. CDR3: CASPVLAGKGDTQYF. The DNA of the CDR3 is TGTGCCAGCCCTGTACTAGCGGGAAAGGGAGATACGCAGTATTTT. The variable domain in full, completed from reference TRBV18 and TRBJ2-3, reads NAGVMQNPRHLVRRRGQEARLRCSPMKGHSHVYWYRQLPEEGLKFMVYLQKENIIDESGMPKERFSAEFPKEGPSILRIQQVVRGDSAAYFCASPVLAGKGDTQYFGPGTRLTVL.